This T cell receptor beta chain was captured in a study of blood T cell repertoires in COVID-19. Clones were sequenced by immunoSEQ multiplex PCR, and TCRdb holds only the in-frame ones, with some missing. The sample consists of about 280,000 clones, over 75% of them appearing once. CDR1 and CDR2 (germline): SGHNT, YENEEA. Between the trimmed V and J ends, which lost 4 bases and 7 bases, there was a span of 4 bases. The CDR3 consists of 11 residues. The V and J genes are TRBV11-3 and TRBJ2-2; unclear D gene. This receptor was identified in a woman in her 30s who had recovered from COVID-19. Input material: PBMCs or T cells enriched from blood (not recorded which). This chain's CDR3 is CASSSFGELFF. The CDR3, as DNA: TGTGCCAGCAGCTCGTTCGGGGAGCTGTTTTTT. Looking up the rest from reference TRBV11-3 and TRBJ2-2 gives the full variable domain: EAGVVQSPRYKIIEKKQPVAFWCNPISGHNTLYWYLQNLGQGPELLIRYENEEAVDDSQLPKDRFSAERLKGVDSTLKIQPAELGDSAVYLCASSSFGELFFGEGSRLTVL.